The 18 T cell receptor beta chains in this list originate from one sample, sequenced in a study of T cells in Graves' hyperthyroidism and ophthalmopathy. Amplification of TCR beta CDR3 regions was performed using RNA transcripts as template. HTBI primers drove first-round RT-PCR of the TCR CDR3. A single record per CDR3 protein comes from TCRdb applying MiXCR to the multiplex PCR reads. The sample records a few hundred thousand distinct CDR3 sequences, about half being singletons. Sequenced input: peripheral blood or thyroid tissue (not recorded which). Receptors originate from an adult woman with Graves' disease, either hyperthyroidism or ophthalmopathy (not recorded which).

This clonotype was seen repeatedly, ten times or more. The rearrangement links TRBV11-2 to TRBJ2-5, with D maybe TRBD2 (5 bases). Deletions cut 5 bases from V and 4 bases from J, with 14 bases between. CDR1 and CDR2 (germline): SGHAT, FQNNGV. This CDR3 contains 14 residues. The CDR3 reads CASSLAPGAETQYF. CDR3 bases: TGTGCCAGCAGCCTAGCCCCCGGCGCAGAGACCCAGTACTTC.

This clonotype was observed at least ten times. The genes are TRBV28 and TRBJ1-2; maybe TRBD1 (6 bases). The CDR3 consists of 13 residues. V was pared by 7 bases and J by 8 bases, with 17 bases between. Germline CDR1 MDHEN, CDR2 SYDVKM. The CDR3 reads CASTPTNRDGYTF. As DNA, the CDR3 is TGTGCCAGCACCCCAACGAACAGGGACGGCTACACCTTC.

The V call is TRBV7-2, the J call TRBJ2-2, with D possibly TRBD2 on 6 matching bases. The length of the CDR3 is 16 residues. Germline CDR1 reads SGHTA; CDR2 reads FQGNSA. The V end lost 1 base, the J end lost 4 bases, and 13 bases lay between the germline ends. DNA of the CDR3: TGTGCCAGCAGCTTAGTCGGGGGTCGGGGCACCGGGGAGCTGTTTTTT. Amino acids: CASSLVGGRGTGELFF.

This clonotype was recorded at least ten times. This chain uses TRBV12-3 or TRBV12-4 with TRBJ2-6, with D perhaps TRBD1 (6 bases). The CDR3 sequence is 16 residues long. V dropped 1 base and J dropped 2 bases, with 9 bases sitting between them. CDR3 residues: CASSLGPGAGANVLTF. The CDR3 bases are TGTGCCAGCAGTTTAGGACCAGGGGCTGGGGCCAACGTCCTGACTTTC.

This clonotype was seen a handful of times. The V call is TRBV3-1, the J call TRBJ1-2; D is possibly TRBD1 (5 bases). Germline CDR1 LGHDT, CDR2 YNNKEL (reference sequence). V was cut by 5 bases and J by 3 bases, with 13 bases left in between. The CDR3 runs to 14 residues. CDR3 sequence: CASSYRTSHYGYTF. CDR3 nucleotides: TGTGCCAGCAGCTACCGGACATCCCACTATGGCTACACCTTC.

This clonotype was recorded at least ten times. The V call is TRBV5-1, the J call TRBJ1-2, with 9 bases matching TRBD1. The CDR3 totals 14 residues. With 5 bases clipped from V and 8 bases from J, the junction kept 10 bases outside the gene matches. Germline assignment: CDR1 SGHRS and CDR2 YFSETQ. The CDR3 nucleotides read TGCGCCAGCAGAGATCCGGGACAGGGTCCAGGCTACACCTTC. Protein sequence: CASRDPGQGPGYTF.

V is TRBV7-9 and J is TRBJ1-1; D gene unclear. Trimming took off 3 bases at V and 6 bases at J, with 11 bases between the two ends. Germline-derived CDR1 and CDR2 are SEHNR and FQNEAQ (reference sequence). The CDR3 length is 13 residues. The CDR3 bases are TGTGCCAGCAGCTTGGTTGGAGCCGCTGAAGCTTTCTTT. It yields the protein CASSLVGAAEAFF.

This chain connects TRBV7-9 to TRBJ1-1, with 8 nucleotides matching TRBD1. V trimming: 3 bases; J trimming: 8 bases; junction bases outside the gene matches: 14. The CDR3 runs 16 residues. Germline CDR1 is SEHNR and CDR2 is FQNEAQ (reference sequence). The DNA for the CDR3 is TGTGCCAGCAGCTTCCGGGACAGGTACCCCGCGGGAGAAGCTTTCTTT. Protein sequence: CASSFRDRYPAGEAFF.

This clonotype was seen more than once but under ten times. The chain uses TRBV28 and TRBJ2-5, with D uncertain. The CDR3 sequence is 14 residues long. Trimming removed 3 bases from V and 2 bases from J, with 10 bases in between. Germline V gives CDR1 MDHEN, CDR2 SYDVKM. The CDR3 region has the DNA TGTGCCAGCAGTTTCATAGTTCAACAAGAGACCCAGTACTTC. Protein: CASSFIVQQETQYF. Combining the CDR3 with reference TRBV28 and TRBJ2-5 gives the whole variable domain DVKVTQSSRYLVKRTGEKVFLECVQDMDHENMFWYRQDPGLGLRLIYFSYDVKMKEKGDIPEGYSVSREKKERFSLILESASTNQTSMYLCASSFIVQQETQYFGPGTRLLVL.

This clonotype was observed a single time. The chain carries TRBV15 and TRBJ1-4; D remains ambiguous. This CDR3 region has 13 residues. V was shortened by 0 bases and J by 8 bases, with 7 bases between the two germline ends. Germline V gene lookup returns CDR1 LNHNV and CDR2 YYDKDF (reference sequence). The CDR3 DNA follows: TGTGCCACCAGCAGAGATATGGGGGAAAAACTGTTTTTT. Translated, it gives CATSRDMGEKLFF.

In this sample, this clonotype turned up many times. The chain uses TRBV6-1 and TRBJ1-6; 8 bases are a match to TRBD1. After removal of 0 bases from V and 10 bases from J, the junction contained 5 bases not matched to a gene. Per germline, CDR1 MNHNS and CDR2 SASEGT. CDR3 size: 15 residues. The CDR3 coding sequence is TGTGCCAGCAGTGAAGCGCAGGGGGCGCCGTCACCCCTCCACTTT. Protein sequence: CASSEAQGAPSPLHF.

This clonotype was observed many times. The chain joins TRBV5-1 to TRBJ1-1, with D unresolved. V lost 1 base and J lost 0, with 10 bases in between. CDR1 SGHRS and CDR2 YFSETQ come from the germline V gene. This CDR3 has 15 amino acids. The CDR3 DNA reads as TGCGCCAGCAGCTTGAGCGTCTTAATGAACACTGAAGCTTTCTTT. Translating it yields CASSLSVLMNTEAFF. Using reference TRBV5-1 and TRBJ1-1 for the parts outside the CDR3, the full variable domain is KAGVTQTPRYLIKTRGQQVTLSCSPISGHRSVSWYQQTPGQGLQFLFEYFSETQRNKGNFPGRFSGRQFSNSRSEMNVSTLELGDSALYLCASSLSVLMNTEAFFGQGTRLTVV.

This clonotype was recorded many times. V usage is TRBV7-2 and J usage is TRBJ2-7, with TRBD2 matching 8 bases. CDR3 length: 13 amino acids. In germline, CDR1 is SGHTA, CDR2 FQGNSA. After removal of 10 bases from V and 2 bases from J, the junction contained 7 bases not matched to a gene. CDR3 sequence: CAITGGTAYEQYF. Written as DNA, the CDR3 is TGTGCCATTACGGGGGGGACTGCCTACGAGCAGTACTTC. The full variable domain, completed using reference TRBV7-2 and TRBJ2-7, is GAGVSQSPSNKVTEKGKDVELRCDPISGHTALYWYRQSLGQGLEFLIYFQGNSAPDKSGLPSDRFSAERTGGSVSTLTIQRTQQEDSAVYLCAITGGTAYEQYFGPGTRLTVT.

This chain uses TRBV14 with TRBJ2-5, with TRBD1 as a possible D gene (5 bases). With 6 bases removed from V and 5 bases from J, the gap between germline ends came to 16 bases. Germline CDR1 SGHDN, CDR2 FVKESK. The CDR3 length is 14 residues. The chain's CDR3 is CASSEYGAGETQYF. CDR3 nucleotide sequence: TGTGCCAGCAGTGAATATGGGGCCGGGGAGACCCAGTACTTC.

In its sample, this clonotype was seen a few times. The CDR3 here is CASSLTSGGSETQYF. CDR3 DNA: TGTGCCAGCAGCTTAACTAGCGGGGGTTCAGAGACCCAGTACTTC. This chain uses TRBV11-2 with TRBJ2-5, with TRBD2 matching over 11 bases. The CDR3 length is 15 residues. Germline lookup yields CDR1 SGHAT and CDR2 FQNNGV. Trimming removed 2 bases from V and 4 bases from J; junction bases left unmatched: 3.

This chain links TRBV15 with TRBJ1-2, with 8 bases identical to TRBD1. The germline V gene encodes CDR1 LNHNV and CDR2 YYDKDF (reference sequence). V lost 6 bases and J lost 3; bases outside the gene matches: 9. The CDR3 has 15 residues. The CDR3 here is CATRGTGYKDYGYTF. The CDR3 coding sequence is TGTGCCACCAGGGGGACAGGCTATAAGGACTATGGCTACACCTTC. The complete variable domain, with remaining parts taken from reference TRBV15 and TRBJ1-2, reads DAMVIQNPRYQVTQFGKPVTLSCSQTLNHNVMYWYQQKSSQAPKLLFHYYDKDFNNEADTPDNFQSRRPNTSFCFLDIRSPGLGDTAMYLCATRGTGYKDYGYTFGSGTRLTVV.

V and J are TRBV11-2 and TRBJ1-5; D gene unclear. The CDR3 loop spans 14 amino acids. V dropped 1 base and J dropped 3 bases, with 7 bases sitting between them. Per germline, CDR1 SGHAT and CDR2 FQNNGV. DNA of the CDR3: TGTGCCAGCAGCTTAGGGATAGCCAATCAGCCCCAGCATTTT. Residues: CASSLGIANQPQHF.

Many counts were recorded for this clonotype. The chain joins TRBV2 to TRBJ1-6; D is unclear. The CDR3 contains 14 residues. Looked up from germline, CDR1 is SNHLY and CDR2 is FYNNEI. Deletions cut 3 bases from V and 9 bases from J, with 12 bases between. The DNA for the CDR3 is TGTGCCAGCAGTGAGCCCCGCGTCCGTTCACCCCTCCACTTT. Amino acids: CASSEPRVRSPLHF.